The rows below give T cell receptor beta chains drawn from one sample of a study of CD8 T cells in ankylosing spondylitis. TCRdb passed the 5' RACE reads through MiXCR, listing each CDR3 protein once. The profile shows about 140,000 distinct CDR3 sequences, around a third of them singletons. Sequences were obtained from synovial fluid, either unsorted or a sorted T cell fraction (not recorded which). Receptors were obtained from a male donor with ankylosing spondylitis. Each CDR3 is given with its conserved first and last residue. The D gene is left open where the match is weak. The size entry is marked missing in some rows and otherwise reads once, few, many or a size class.

V gene,D gene,clone size,J gene,CDR3 DNA,CDR3 protein
TRBV20-1,-,-,TRBJ1-2,TGCAGTGCCCCATTGACGAAATATGGCTACACCTTC,CSAPLTKYGYTF
TRBV7-7,-,-,TRBJ2-3,TGTGCTAGCAGCTTCGGGGGGCGCACAGATACGCAGTATTTT,CASSFGGRTDTQYF
TRBV29-1,TRBD2,-,TRBJ2-1,TGCAGCGTTCCGACTAGCGAACTATACAATGAGCAGTTCTTC,CSVPTSELYNEQFF
TRBV6-1,-,few,TRBJ1-1,TGTGCCAGCAGTGATTCCTCGATGGGGGGCTCACAGACTGAAGCTTTCTTT,CASSDSSMGGSQTEAFF
TRBV12-3/TRBV12-4,-,-,TRBJ2-5,TGTGCCAGCAGTGAAGGGGACTTCCAAGAGACCCAGTACTTC,CASSEGDFQETQYF
TRBV5-1,TRBD1,once,TRBJ1-3,TGCGCCAGCAGAACGGGACAGGCCAACTCTGGAAACACCATATATTTT,CASRTGQANSGNTIYF
TRBV3-1,-,few,TRBJ2-7,TGTGCCAGCAGCCCGGGGACCGCGTCAAAGCAGTACTTC,CASSPGTASKQYF
TRBV4-2,-,-,TRBJ2-3,TGTGCCAGCAGCCTAGTAGTGGGGTCTTTCACAGATACGCAGTATTTT,CASSLVVGSFTDTQYF
TRBV18,-,many,TRBJ1-2,TGTGCCAGCTCATCGGGGGGAGGCTACACCTTC,CASSSGGGYTF
TRBV5-1,-,-,TRBJ2-1,TGCGCCAGCAGCTTGGGGTCTTTTGTGTATGAGCAGTTCTTC,CASSLGSFVYEQFF
TRBV11-2,-,few,TRBJ2-1,TGTGCCAGCAGCTCCCGGACTAACCTGGATTGGGGTGAGCAGTTCTTC,CASSSRTNLDWGEQFF
TRBV5-1,TRBD1,few,TRBJ1-3,TGCGCCAGCAGAACCGCTCCGGGACAGGGTAAATCTGGAAACACCATATATTTT,CASRTAPGQGKSGNTIYF
TRBV3-1,-,many,TRBJ1-1,TGTGCCAGCAGCCAAAACGACAGGAACACTGAAGCTTTCTTT,CASSQNDRNTEAFF
TRBV2,-,-,TRBJ2-2,TGTGCCAGCAGTGTGAACACCGGGGAGCTGTTTTTT,CASSVNTGELFF
TRBV28,TRBD2,few,TRBJ2-7,TGTGCCAGCAGTTTATGGGTAGGAAGGCGGGAGTTCGACGAGCAGTACTTC,CASSLWVGRREFDEQYF
TRBV29-1,-,few,TRBJ2-7,TGCAGCGTCCTTAACGGACGGTACTCCTACGAGCAGTACTTC,CSVLNGRYSYEQYF
TRBV5-6,-,few,TRBJ1-5,TGTGCCAGCAGCTTGTCAGGGGTCCATCAGCCCCAGCATTTT,CASSLSGVHQPQHF
TRBV6-1,TRBD1,many,TRBJ1-2,TGTGCCAGCAGCCCTAGACAGGGGAGGTCGGGTGGCTACACCTTC,CASSPRQGRSGGYTF
TRBV20-1,-,-,TRBJ1-2,TGCAGTGCTATCGCGACAGTCTATGGCTACACCTTC,CSAIATVYGYTF
TRBV5-1,-,many,TRBJ2-7,TGCGCCAGCAGCACCGGACAAGTCCCCTACGAGCAGTACTTC,CASSTGQVPYEQYF
TRBV5-6,-,few,TRBJ2-5,TGTGCCAGCAGCCATGGTGCAGTACAAGAGACCCAGTACTTC,CASSHGAVQETQYF
TRBV20-1,-,few,TRBJ1-1,TGCAGTGCTACGACAGGTCGTGCTTTCTTT,CSATTGRAFF
TRBV3-1,-,-,TRBJ1-1,TGTGCCAGCAGCCACGGAGTGAACACTGAAGCTTTCTTT,CASSHGVNTEAFF
TRBV28,TRBD1,-,TRBJ2-1,TGTGCCAGCAGTGGGGCCGGGACAGGTTCCTACAATGAGCAGTTCTTC,CASSGAGTGSYNEQFF
TRBV30,-,many,TRBJ1-2,TGTGCCTGGAGTTCCCAGGCGTGGGGTGGCTACACCTTC,CAWSSQAWGGYTF
TRBV20-1,TRBD2,many,TRBJ2-7,TGCAGTGCTCGGAAACTAGCGGGAGGCTACGAGCAGTACTTC,CSARKLAGGYEQYF
TRBV4-1,-,-,TRBJ1-4,TGCGCCAGCAGCCAAGGAGGGGCTAATGAAAAACTGTTTTTT,CASSQGGANEKLFF
TRBV4-1,-,many,TRBJ1-5,TGCGCCAGCAGCCAAGGTAATGGGGGGGCATGGCAGCCCCAGCATTTT,CASSQGNGGAWQPQHF
TRBV20-1,-,-,TRBJ1-2,TGCAGTGCTAGAGATACCGAATCCTATGGCTACACCTTC,CSARDTESYGYTF
TRBV18,TRBD1,-,TRBJ2-7,TGTGCCAGCTCACCACCCAAGCTACAGGGGCTCGAGCAGTACTTC,CASSPPKLQGLEQYF